The 16 T cell receptor beta chains in this list originate from one sample, sequenced in a study of regulatory T cells in long-lasting Graves disease. Arm-PCR of CDR3 regions and iRepertoire HTBI primers were the basis on which TCR beta libraries were built. TCRdb re-derived calls from the multiplex PCR reads in MiXCR, one entry per CDR3 protein. This table holds around 250,000 distinct CDR3 sequences, about 17% found once. Documented time point: newly diagnosed GD, antithyroid drugs for less than 3 months. The authors made the TCR library using RNA they extracted from PBMCs. The specimen was peripheral blood mononuclear cells (PBMCs), collected at new diagnosis, from a patient treated with antithyroid drugs. Receptor source: a female donor with Graves disease.

At least ten counts were recorded for this clonotype. In DNA form, the CDR3 reads TGTGCCACCAGTGATTTTGTTGGGGAGAGCACAGATACGCAGTATTTT. Its translation: CATSDFVGESTDTQYF. The J gene is TRBJ2-3, the V gene TRBV24-1; the D gene is possibly TRBD2 (5 bases). Germline V gives CDR1 KGHDR, CDR2 SFDVKD. The CDR3 is made up of 16 amino acids. Trimming shortened V by 1 base and J by 0 bases, and 10 bases separated the two germline ends.

The sample holds a few counts of this clonotype. V gene TRBV6-2 or TRBV6-3 combines with J gene TRBJ2-7, with D uncertain. Trimming cost V 6 bases and J 3 bases, with 15 bases left between them. CDR1 and CDR2 (germline): MNHEY, SVGEGT. CDR3 length equals 14 residues. CDR3 amino acids: CASSPGYRNYEQYF. CDR3 bases: TGTGCCAGCAGCCCTGGTTACAGAAACTACGAGCAGTACTTC.

The sample holds many counts of this clonotype. The V and J genes are TRBV3-1 and TRBJ2-1; 12 bases align to TRBD2. Germline CDR1 and CDR2: LGHDT and YNNKEL (reference sequence). V shed 4 bases, J shed 6 bases, and the junction held 7 bases outside the gene matches. This CDR3 spans 16 amino acids. The CDR3 sequence is CASSLRTSGTGNEQFF. CDR3 bases: TGTGCCAGCAGCCTGAGGACTAGCGGGACGGGCAATGAGCAGTTCTTC.

The sample holds many counts of this clonotype. The chain couples TRBV3-1 to TRBJ2-7; no reliable D call. CDR3 length: 14 amino acids. V was pared by 0 bases and J by 1 base, with 7 bases between. Germline CDR1 is LGHDT and CDR2 is YNNKEL (reference sequence). The CDR3 reads CASSQDGGSYEQYF. The CDR3 nucleotides are TGTGCCAGCAGCCAAGACGGCGGATCCTACGAGCAGTACTTC.

As regards this clonotype: A much larger clone differs by one base, so this may be a read error. This chain joins TRBV10-3 and TRBJ2-1; D is unresolved. V was trimmed by 6 bases and J by 5 bases, leaving 11 bases between them. This CDR3 comprises 13 residues. In germline, CDR1 is ENHRY, CDR2 SYGVKD. The CDR3 nucleotides read TGTGCCATCAGGGCCGTGACGGACAATGAGCAGTTCTTC. This translates into CAIRAVTDNEQFF.

The chain links TRBV18 to TRBJ2-7; D possibly corresponds to TRBD2 (6 bases). CDR1 KGHSH and CDR2 LQKENI come from the germline V gene. V was clipped by 1 base and J by 5 bases, with 18 bases between them. CDR3 length: 16 residues. CDR3 sequence: CASSPQLAVRRDEQYF. The DNA of the CDR3 is TGTGCCAGCTCACCACAGTTAGCGGTGAGGCGGGACGAGCAGTACTTC.

This clonotype came up many times. The V gene is TRBV28, the J gene TRBJ2-1; 8 bases line up with TRBD2. From germline, CDR1 is MDHEN and CDR2 SYDVKM. CDR3 length: 16 residues. The V and J ends lost 7 bases and 2 bases, in that order; junction bases with no gene match: 10. The CDR3 DNA sequence: TGTGCCAGCAACCTCTCGGGGGGGGCACCCTACAATGAGCAGTTCTTC. Translation gives CASNLSGGAPYNEQFF. The complete variable domain, with remaining parts taken from reference TRBV28 and TRBJ2-1, reads DVKVTQSSRYLVKRTGEKVFLECVQDMDHENMFWYRQDPGLGLRLIYFSYDVKMKEKGDIPEGYSVSREKKERFSLILESASTNQTSMYLCASNLSGGAPYNEQFFGPGTRLTVL.

The sample holds many counts of this clonotype. This rearrangement joins TRBV24-1 to TRBJ2-2; 7 bases align to TRBD1. The CDR3 has 15 amino acids. CDR1 is KGHDR, CDR2 SFDVKD, per germline. V shed 4 bases, J shed 3 bases, and the junction held 4 bases outside the gene matches. The CDR3 is CATSEGTGDTGELFF. The CDR3 DNA reads TGTGCCACCAGTGAGGGAACAGGGGACACCGGGGAGCTGTTTTTT.

This clonotype has ten or more counts. The chain combines TRBV28 with TRBJ2-3; the match to TRBD1 covers 12 bases. Per the germline V gene, CDR1 is MDHEN and CDR2 is SYDVKM. The CDR3 runs to 16 residues. The junction had 6 bases not matched to a gene; V was cut back by 2 bases and J by 6 bases. The CDR3 DNA sequence: TGTGCCAGCAGTTTAGCCGGGACAGGGGGCAGGGATACGCAGTATTTT. This sequence encodes CASSLAGTGGRDTQYF.

This clonotype was observed at least ten times. J is TRBJ1-6 and V is TRBV10-3; unclear D gene. CDR3 size: 13 residues. V shed 10 bases and J shed 7 bases, with 14 bases lying between them. The germline CDR1 and CDR2 sequences are ENHRY and SYGVKD. This chain's CDR3 is CATTQDLNSPLHF. The CDR3 DNA follows: TGTGCCACCACCCAGGACCTCAATTCACCCCTCCACTTT.

The sample holds many counts of this clonotype. The gene calls are TRBV28 and TRBJ1-2; D is undetermined. V gave up 3 bases and J gave up 6 bases, with 2 bases separating them. Germline CDR1 reads MDHEN; CDR2 reads SYDVKM. The CDR3 runs 10 residues. The chain's CDR3 is CASSLDGYTF. Here the CDR3 DNA reads TGTGCCAGCAGTTTGGATGGCTACACCTTC.

The chain combines TRBV6-1 with TRBJ2-1; 13 bases are a match to TRBD2. V lost 3 bases to trimming and J lost 2 bases; unmatched junction nucleotides: 4. The CDR3 extends over 17 amino acids. The germline V gene encodes CDR1 MNHNS and CDR2 SASEGT. This CDR3 is CASSDRLAGGPYNEQFF. CDR3 nucleotides: TGTGCCAGCAGTGATAGACTAGCGGGAGGCCCCTACAATGAGCAGTTCTTC.

The chain is built from TRBV18 and TRBJ1-5, with D perhaps TRBD1 (6 bases). This CDR3 has 14 residues. The V end lost 4 bases, the J end lost 5 bases, and 12 bases lay between the germline ends. Germline lookup yields CDR1 KGHSH and CDR2 LQKENI. The CDR3 nucleotides are TGTGCCAGCTCACACAGGGACGGGGATCAGCCCCAGCATTTT. Amino acid sequence: CASSHRDGDQPQHF.

Ten or more counts support this clonotype. This chain connects TRBV5-1 to TRBJ1-5; TRBD1 is a possible D gene (5 bases). V was pared by 4 bases and J by 1 base, with 12 bases between. Germline CDR1 reads SGHRS; CDR2 reads YFSETQ. The CDR3 spans 15 residues. CDR3 bases: TGCGCCAGCAGCCAATACGGGGGGAGCAATCAGCCCCAGCATTTT. Protein: CASSQYGGSNQPQHF.

This clonotype was recorded many times. V is TRBV18 and J is TRBJ1-5; D gene unclear. This CDR3 is built from 13 residues. Deletions cut 7 bases from V and 0 bases from J, with 7 bases between. Germline V gives CDR1 KGHSH, CDR2 LQKENI. The CDR3 DNA reads as TGTGCCAGCTTTGGGGATAGCAATCAGCCCCAGCATTTT. This sequence encodes CASFGDSNQPQHF. The whole variable domain, filled in from reference TRBV18 and TRBJ1-5, reads NAGVMQNPRHLVRRRGQEARLRCSPMKGHSHVYWYRQLPEEGLKFMVYLQKENIIDESGMPKERFSAEFPKEGPSILRIQQVVRGDSAAYFCASFGDSNQPQHFGDGTRLSIL.

This clonotype was found many times. V usage is TRBV27 and J usage is TRBJ2-3; D unclear. Germline V gives CDR1 MNHEY, CDR2 SMNVEV (reference sequence). V lost 0 bases to trimming and J lost 4 bases, with 2 bases between them. This CDR3 has 12 amino acids. This CDR3 is CASSLSPDTQYF. The CDR3 DNA is TGTGCCAGCAGTTTATCGCCAGATACGCAGTATTTT.